This paragraph reports one T cell receptor beta chain. These data come from a study of blood T cell repertoires in COVID-19. As for the study in general: The origin of the acute and convalescent COVID-19 samples was the United States, Italy and Spain.

The CDR3 spans 15 residues. V lost 2 bases, J lost 4 bases, and 13 bases lay in between. CDR1 MGHRA and CDR2 YSYEKL come from the germline V gene. In the authors' methods: Amplified reference gene primers provided the basis for estimating nucleated cell counts. Sequencing used immunoSEQ multiplex PCR; TCRdb keeps in-frame clones, though not all of them. That table furnishes V, J and clone size, whereas the DNA furnished D and trimming. The sample gives about 270,000 clones, around 90% of which show up once; approximately 4% is in the top ten. The sample comprised PBMCs or T cells enriched from blood (not recorded which). This sequence originates from a woman between 25 and 40 years old with acute COVID-19. The chain is built from TRBV4-1 and TRBJ2-3; possible D gene TRBD2, 5 bases. CDR3 amino acids: CASSQIILGADTQYF. The CDR3 DNA is TGCGCCAGCAGCCAAATTATCCTCGGGGCAGATACGCAGTATTTT.